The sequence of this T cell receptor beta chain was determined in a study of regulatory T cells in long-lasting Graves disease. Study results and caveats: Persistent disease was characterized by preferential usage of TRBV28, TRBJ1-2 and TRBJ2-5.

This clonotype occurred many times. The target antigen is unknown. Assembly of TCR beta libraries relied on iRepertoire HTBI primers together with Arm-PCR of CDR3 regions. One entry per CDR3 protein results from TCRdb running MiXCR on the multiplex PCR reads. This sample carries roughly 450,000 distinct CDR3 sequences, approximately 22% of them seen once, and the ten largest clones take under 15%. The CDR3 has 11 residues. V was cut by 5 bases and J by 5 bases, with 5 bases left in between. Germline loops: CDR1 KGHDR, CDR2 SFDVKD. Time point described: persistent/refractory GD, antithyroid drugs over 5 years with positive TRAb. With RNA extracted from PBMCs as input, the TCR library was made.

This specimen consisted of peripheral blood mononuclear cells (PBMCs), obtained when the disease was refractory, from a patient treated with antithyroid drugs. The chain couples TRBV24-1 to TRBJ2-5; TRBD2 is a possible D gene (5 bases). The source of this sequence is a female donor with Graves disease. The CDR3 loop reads CATSAGETQYF. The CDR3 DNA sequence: TGTGCCACCAGTGCGGGGGAGACCCAGTACTTC.